This record looks at one TCR beta chain sequence and its context. The sample originates from a study of blood T cell repertoires in COVID-19. Study context: Donors in the United States, Italy and Spain gave samples during acute or convalescent COVID-19.

J gave up 4 bases and V 2 bases, and 13 bases lay outside the gene matches. Per germline, CDR1 LNHNV and CDR2 YYDKDF (reference sequence). This CDR3 has 17 amino acids. In the original workflow: Nucleated cell counts were estimated from reference gene primer amplification. Using immunoSEQ multiplex PCR, the repertoire was profiled, and TCRdb retains in-frame clones only, with some absent. That table supplies the V and J calls and clone size; D and trimming were determined from the DNA. The sample carries about 150,000 clones, about 80% recorded once. V gene TRBV15 combines with J gene TRBJ1-1; TRBD1 matches at 7 bases. Sequencing used peripheral blood. This clonotype originated in a woman between 55 and 75 years old with acute or convalescent COVID-19. CDR3 DNA: TGTGCCACCAGCAGATCCCACGTGCGAGGGGGCCCCACTGAAGCTTTCTTT. It yields the protein CATSRSHVRGGPTEAFF.